Shown below are 31 T cell receptor beta chains from a single sample sequenced in a study of T-cell memory formation after mild COVID-19. TCRdb re-derived calls from the 5' RACE reads in MiXCR, one entry per CDR3 protein. The sample includes approximately 560,000 distinct CDR3 sequences, 15% to 20% seen only once; the top ten take about 7.4%. Sequencing was performed on PBMCs or a T cell subset sorted from them (not recorded which). Receptor source: an adult woman who had mild COVID-19 (a few samples of this study predate the infection). Cell type and time point are not known.

This chain links TRBV7-9 with TRBJ2-7, with D possibly being TRBD2 (6 bases). This CDR3 spans 16 amino acids. Germline assignment: CDR1 SEHNR and CDR2 FQNEAQ (reference sequence). V lost 1 base and J lost 4, with 17 bases in between. For the CDR3, the DNA is TGTGCCAGCAGCTTAGTTTCGGGGGAGTCAGGGTACGAGCAGTACTTC. Encoded protein: CASSLVSGESGYEQYF.

This clonotype showed up just a few times. The rearrangement links TRBV12-3 or TRBV12-4 to TRBJ1-2; D not certain. This CDR3 has 14 amino acids. Trimming removed 2 bases from V and 4 bases from J, with 11 bases in between. CDR3 in amino acids: CASSLRGLGYGYTF. For the CDR3, the DNA is TGTGCCAGCAGTTTAAGAGGGTTGGGCTATGGCTACACCTTC.

The chain recombines TRBV7-8 with TRBJ1-2, with 8 bases identical to TRBD1. In germline, CDR1 is SGHVS, CDR2 FQNEAQ. V gave up 4 bases and J gave up 3 bases; unmatched junction bases: 10. CDR3 length: 16 residues. The chain's CDR3 is CASSSNLDRDDYGYTF. Written as DNA, the CDR3 is TGTGCCAGCAGCTCAAACCTGGACAGGGACGACTATGGCTACACCTTC.

Comment on this clonotype: One end of the junction does not line up with germline, which may come from a read error. This rearrangement joins TRBV2 to TRBJ2-1, with 7 bases fitting TRBD1. Per the germline V gene, CDR1 is SNHLY and CDR2 is FYNNEI. The CDR3 consists of 19 residues. CDR3 loop: CASSGRGRKGASSYTEQFF. In nucleotides, the CDR3 is TGTGCCAGCAGTGGAAGGGGCCGTAAGGGGGCTAGCTCCTACACTGAGCAGTTCTTC.

The chain carries TRBV5-1 and TRBJ2-7; D is possibly TRBD1 (6 bases). V dropped 1 base and J dropped 2 bases, with 13 bases sitting between them. Germline V CDR1 and CDR2: SGHRS, YFSETQ. The CDR3 has 15 amino acids. In DNA form, the CDR3 reads TGCGCCAGCAGCTTGCCAGGGCAGGGGACCTACGAGCAGTACTTC. Translation: CASSLPGQGTYEQYF.

Turning to this clonotype: The junction departs from the called germline gene at one end, perhaps through a read error. The chain carries TRBV7-9 and TRBJ2-7; D tentatively reads TRBD1 or TRBD2 (5 bases each). CDR1 SEHNR and CDR2 FQNEAQ come from the germline V gene (reference sequence). The CDR3 loop spans 11 amino acids. CDR3 loop: CASSYRDLGTF. The CDR3, as DNA: TGTGCCAGCAGCTACCGGGACCTAGGTACCTTC.

The chain employs TRBV5-1 and TRBJ2-1; D ambiguous. V was shortened by 0 bases and J by 1 base, with 11 bases between the two germline ends. The CDR3 has 16 amino acids. From germline, CDR1 is SGHRS and CDR2 YFSETQ. Written as DNA, the CDR3 is TGCGCCAGCAGCTTGGAGCAGGCTACTTCCTACAATGAGCAGTTCTTC. This encodes CASSLEQATSYNEQFF. The full variable domain, with the rest looked up from reference TRBV5-1 and TRBJ2-1, is KAGVTQTPRYLIKTRGQQVTLSCSPISGHRSVSWYQQTPGQGLQFLFEYFSETQRNKGNFPGRFSGRQFSNSRSEMNVSTLELGDSALYLCASSLEQATSYNEQFFGPGTRLTVL.

This clonotype was detected a few times. The CDR3 DNA reads TGTGCCACCAGTTTGGACCCCACAGATACGCAGTATTTT. This translates into CATSLDPTDTQYF. The rearrangement links TRBV15 to TRBJ2-3; no clear D. The V gene's germline CDR1 is LNHNV and CDR2 YYDKDF (reference sequence). The CDR3 runs 13 residues. V was cut by 6 bases and J by 2 bases, with 9 bases left in between.

This clonotype came up many times. The chain links TRBV5-5 to TRBJ2-1; D is ambiguous. The V end was cut by 4 bases, the J end by 9 bases, with 14 bases between. Germline assignment: CDR1 SGHKS and CDR2 YYEKEE (reference sequence). The CDR3 loop spans 13 amino acids. The chain's CDR3 is CASSIPGRGEQFF. CDR3 nucleotides: TGTGCCAGCAGCATCCCCGGACGAGGTGAGCAGTTCTTC. Looking up the rest from reference TRBV5-5 and TRBJ2-1 gives the full variable domain: DAGVTQSPTHLIKTRGQQVTLRCSPISGHKSVSWYQQVLGQGPQFIFQYYEKEERGRGNFPDRFSARQFPNYSSELNVNALLLGDSALYLCASSIPGRGEQFFGPGTRLTVL.

This clonotype has just a few counts. The chain carries TRBV5-6 and TRBJ2-1; a weak D match, TRBD2 (5 bases). V was pared by 4 bases and J by 8 bases, with 22 bases between. This CDR3 has 16 amino acids. Germline CDR1 SGHDT, CDR2 YYEEEE. Here the CDR3 reads CASSRTVLARLDEQFF. The DNA for the CDR3 is TGTGCCAGCAGCCGGACCGTGCTAGCCCGTTTGGATGAGCAGTTCTTC.

The J gene is TRBJ2-7, the V gene TRBV7-3, with D possibly TRBD1 on 5 matching bases. Per the germline V gene, CDR1 is SGHTA and CDR2 is FQGTGA. The V end was cut by 1 base, the J end by 4 bases, with 14 bases between. This CDR3 spans 15 amino acids. CDR3 sequence (DNA): TGTGCCAGCAGCTTAATGGGGCCCCTGGGGTACGAGCAGTACTTC. Translating it yields CASSLMGPLGYEQYF.

This clonotype occurred a few times. The V and J genes are TRBV5-1 and TRBJ2-1; the D is unclear. The CDR3 extends over 16 amino acids. Trimming cost V 0 bases and J 8 bases, with 18 bases left between them. CDR1 is SGHRS and CDR2 is YFSETQ in the germline V gene. The CDR3 region has the DNA TGCGCCAGCAGCTTGGGCGCGCACAGCCCGTGGGATGAGCAGTTCTTC. It codes for CASSLGAHSPWDEQFF.

The CDR3 spells CATSDIGTGNEKLFF. The CDR3 DNA reads as TGTGCCACCAGCGACATCGGGACGGGTAATGAAAAACTGTTTTTT. The J gene is TRBJ1-4, the V gene TRBV15; D is possibly TRBD1 (5 bases). The germline gives CDR1 LNHNV, CDR2 YYDKDF (reference sequence). V shed 5 bases and J shed 4 bases, with 14 bases lying between them. The CDR3 has 15 amino acids.

The rearrangement uses TRBV20-1 and TRBJ2-7; either TRBD1 or TRBD2 may fit D (5 bases each). Germline CDR1 and CDR2: DFQATT and SNEGSKA (reference sequence). V lost 6 bases to trimming and J lost 2 bases, with 17 bases between them. The CDR3 spans 14 residues. The CDR3 DNA is TGCAGTGCCCCAGTTCCCGGGGCACCCTACGAGCAGTACTTC. Amino acids: CSAPVPGAPYEQYF.

This clonotype was found a few times. The V call is TRBV7-2, the J call TRBJ2-3; D remains unclear. Trimming removed 1 base at V and 2 bases at J, with 10 bases between. The CDR3 runs to 15 residues. Per the germline V gene, CDR1 is SGHTA and CDR2 is FQGNSA. The chain's CDR3 is CASSLGPTHTDTQYF. CDR3 sequence (DNA): TGTGCCAGCAGCTTAGGTCCGACTCACACAGATACGCAGTATTTT.

This clonotype has only a few counts. At one of its ends the junction is not consistent with the germline gene, which may arise from a read error. The CDR3 region is CASSPQGRVSGANVLNF. CDR3 nucleotide sequence: TGTGCCAGCAGTCCCCAGGGGAGGGTGTCTGGGGCCAACGTCCTGAATTTC. J is TRBJ2-6 and V is TRBV12-3 or TRBV12-4, with D tentatively TRBD2 (7 bases). This CDR3 region has 17 residues.

There are a few counts of this clonotype. Here the CDR3 DNA reads TGTGCCAGCAGCACAACGGACACAAGGAACACTGAAGCTTTCTTT. Translated: CASSTTDTRNTEAFF. J is TRBJ1-1 and V is TRBV7-9; a weak D match, TRBD1 (5 bases). Trimming stripped 5 bases from V and 1 base from J, with 14 bases between. This CDR3 has 15 amino acids. The germline V gene has CDR1 SEHNR and CDR2 FQNEAQ (reference sequence).

This rearrangement joins TRBV20-1 to TRBJ2-7; 12 bases map to TRBD2. This CDR3 is built from 16 residues. The germline V gene has CDR1 DFQATT and CDR2 SNEGSKA (reference sequence). V trimming: 3 bases; J trimming: 3 bases; junction bases outside the gene matches: 9. The CDR3 coding sequence is TGCAGTGCTAGGGGTACTAGCGGGAGGATTTACTACGAGCAGTACTTC. Residues: CSARGTSGRIYYEQYF.

This clonotype was seen only a few times. The J gene is TRBJ2-3, the V gene TRBV4-3, with D unresolved. V lost 1 base and J lost 0, with 8 bases in between. The CDR3 covers 15 residues. Germline lookup yields CDR1 LGHNA and CDR2 YSLEER. The CDR3 is CASSQVSYSTDTQYF. In nucleotides, the CDR3 is TGCGCCAGCAGCCAAGTTAGTTATAGCACAGATACGCAGTATTTT.

This clonotype was detected only a few times. The CDR3 sequence is CSAVSPGDPYEQYF. In DNA, the CDR3 is TGCAGTGCCGTTTCTCCAGGGGACCCCTACGAGCAGTACTTC. The chain recombines TRBV20-1 with TRBJ2-7; a weak D match, TRBD1 (6 bases). CDR1 DFQATT and CDR2 SNEGSKA come from the germline V gene (reference sequence). The germline V and J ends were trimmed by 6 bases and 2 bases, with 17 bases remaining between them. The CDR3 is 14 residues long.

The sample holds a few counts of this clonotype. DNA for the CDR3: TGCGCCAGCAGCGCCGGGGGCGGGGGAGTCTCCTACGAGCAGTACTTC. Its protein is CASSAGGGGVSYEQYF. The chain links TRBV5-1 to TRBJ2-7; tentative D call: TRBD2 (7 bases). This CDR3 has 16 amino acids. Germline CDR1 reads SGHRS; CDR2 reads YFSETQ. V was cut by 4 bases and J by 0 bases, with 17 bases left in between.

This rearrangement joins TRBV18 to TRBJ2-5; TRBD1 is a possible D gene (5 bases). Trimming removed 3 bases at V and 5 bases at J, with 16 bases between. CDR3 length: 15 residues. Germline CDR1 is KGHSH and CDR2 is LQKENI. CDR3 loop: CASSPRSGMVETQYF. CDR3 nucleotide sequence: TGTGCCAGCTCACCCCGCTCAGGGATGGTGGAGACCCAGTACTTC.

This chain connects TRBV7-6 to TRBJ2-2; no clear D. The V gene's germline CDR1 is SGHVS and CDR2 FNYEAQ. V was cut by 10 bases and J by 7 bases, with 13 bases left in between. This CDR3 has 12 amino acids. This CDR3 reads CAIVNVHGELFF. Here the CDR3 DNA reads TGTGCCATCGTAAACGTTCACGGGGAGCTGTTTTTT.

This sequence joins TRBV19 and TRBJ2-1; 13 bases map to TRBD2. The CDR3 extends over 15 amino acids. Unmatched junction bases numbered 9, after V lost 3 bases and J lost 13 bases. Germline V lookup: CDR1 LNHDA, CDR2 SQIVND (reference sequence). CDR3 sequence reads: CASSMSPGLAGSQFF. The DNA for the CDR3 is TGTGCCAGTAGTATGTCACCGGGACTAGCGGGAAGTCAGTTCTTC.

This clonotype has just one count. This chain joins TRBV5-1 and TRBJ1-3; D is unresolved. The V and J ends lost 2 bases and 0 bases respectively, with 15 bases between them. CDR1 and CDR2 from the germline V gene are SGHRS and YFSETQ. This CDR3 spans 17 amino acids. As DNA, the CDR3 is TGCGCCAGCAGCTTTTCCTCCGCCACATCCTCTGGAAACACCATATATTTT. This gives the protein CASSFSSATSSGNTIYF.

This clonotype came up once. J is TRBJ1-5 and V is TRBV9; D is ambiguous. The CDR3 runs to 14 residues. Germline assignment: CDR1 SGDLS and CDR2 YYNGEE. V was cut by 0 bases and J by 6 bases, with 10 bases left in between. CDR3 in DNA: TGTGCCAGCAGCGTAGGATCGAGTTTTCAGCCCCAGCATTTT. It yields the protein CASSVGSSFQPQHF. The entire variable domain, with the rest obtained from reference TRBV9 and TRBJ1-5, is as follows: DSGVTQTPKHLITATGQRVTLRCSPRSGDLSVYWYQQSLDQGLQFLIQYYNGEERAKGNILERFSAQQFPDLHSELNLSSLELGDSALYFCASSVGSSFQPQHFGDGTRLSIL.

This clonotype was seen many times. The genes are TRBV12-3 or TRBV12-4 and TRBJ2-2; D gene uncertain. Trimming cost V 6 bases and J 6 bases, with 2 bases left between them. The length of the CDR3 is 10 residues. The chain's CDR3 is CASSSGELFF. CDR3 sequence (DNA): TGTGCCAGCAGCTCCGGGGAGCTGTTTTTT.

The gene calls are TRBV5-1 and TRBJ2-2; 7 nucleotides match TRBD1. This CDR3 is 15 amino acids long. V was clipped by 1 base and J by 7 bases; unmatched bases: 7. Germline V lookup: CDR1 SGHRS, CDR2 YFSETQ. The DNA of the CDR3 is TGCGCCAGCAGCTTGATAACAGGGGAACACGGGGAGCTGTTTTTT. Residues: CASSLITGEHGELFF. The full variable domain, completed using reference TRBV5-1 and TRBJ2-2, is KAGVTQTPRYLIKTRGQQVTLSCSPISGHRSVSWYQQTPGQGLQFLFEYFSETQRNKGNFPGRFSGRQFSNSRSEMNVSTLELGDSALYLCASSLITGEHGELFFGEGSRLTVL.

This clonotype appeared a few times. The rearrangement uses TRBV20-1 and TRBJ2-4, with D tentatively TRBD1 (6 bases). V was shortened by 4 bases and J by 0 bases, with 10 bases between the two germline ends. Germline V gives CDR1 DFQATT, CDR2 SNEGSKA (reference sequence). The CDR3 sequence is 14 residues long. CDR3 sequence reads: CSATPDRAKNIQYF. CDR3 nucleotides: TGCAGTGCTACCCCGGACAGAGCCAAAAACATTCAGTACTTC.

The chain is built from TRBV2 and TRBJ2-2; D possibly matches TRBD1 or TRBD2 (5 bases each). Trimming took 6 bases from V and 2 from J, leaving 13 bases between them. The CDR3 is 15 amino acids. CDR1 SNHLY and CDR2 FYNNEI come from the germline V gene. The CDR3 coding sequence is TGTGCCAGCAGGAAGGGGAGCGCCAACACCGGGGAGCTGTTTTTT. Protein: CASRKGSANTGELFF.

This clonotype was counted between two and nine times. The V and J genes are TRBV10-3 and TRBJ2-1; weak D call: TRBD2 (6 bases). This CDR3 contains 14 residues. V lost 8 bases, J lost 1 base, and 12 bases lay in between. In germline, CDR1 is ENHRY, CDR2 SYGVKD. The CDR3 protein is CAIAGTPSYNEQFF. In DNA form, the CDR3 reads TGTGCCATCGCCGGGACTCCTTCCTACAATGAGCAGTTCTTC.